This TCR beta chain was profiled in a study of T cell responses to AZD1222 COVID-19 vaccine. On the study more broadly: Second doses at about 4 or about 12 weeks were pooled.

In the case of this clone: Its antigen is unknown.

Here immunoSEQ multiplex PCR was the method, and the copy in TCRdb shows in-frame clones only, minus some. The sample consists of 95,000 to 150,000 clones, 80% to 90% of them appearing once. General observations from the study: Just five to seven people given AZD1222 tested seropositive at baseline. Among the donors, most were white British and more were female, and clonal diversity was possibly underestimated.

Germline CDR1 and CDR2: WSHSY and SAAADI. The CDR3 has 14 residues. Deletions cut 5 bases from V and 0 bases from J, with 10 bases between. The sequencing here drew on peripheral blood, taken on day 0 of AZD1222 vaccination. The rearrangement links TRBV10-2 to TRBJ1-1; D is perhaps TRBD1 (5 bases). The sequence derives from an adult in good health. The DNA for the CDR3 is TGCGCCAGCAGTCGGACACTTATGAACACTGAAGCTTTCTTT. This sequence encodes CASSRTLMNTEAFF.